What follows is one TCR beta chain and its context. These data originate in a study of blood T cell repertoires in COVID-19. Participant-reported clinical history was the basis for cohort assignment. Assay: immunoSEQ multiplex PCR; the TCRdb copy retains only in-frame clones and omits some. The table includes 210,000 or so clones, 70% to 90% detected once. Sequencing was performed on PBMCs or T cells enriched from blood (not recorded which). The source of this sequence is a man younger than 45 who had recovered from COVID-19.

As DNA, the CDR3 is TGTGCCAGTAGTGACAGGTACTATGGCTACACCTTC. Encoded protein: CASSDRYYGYTF. The J gene is TRBJ1-2, the V gene TRBV19; possibly TRBD1 for D (6 bases). This CDR3 spans 12 amino acids. Germline CDR1 reads LNHDA; CDR2 reads SQIVND (reference sequence). The V end lost 5 bases, the J end lost 3 bases, and 7 bases lay between the germline ends.